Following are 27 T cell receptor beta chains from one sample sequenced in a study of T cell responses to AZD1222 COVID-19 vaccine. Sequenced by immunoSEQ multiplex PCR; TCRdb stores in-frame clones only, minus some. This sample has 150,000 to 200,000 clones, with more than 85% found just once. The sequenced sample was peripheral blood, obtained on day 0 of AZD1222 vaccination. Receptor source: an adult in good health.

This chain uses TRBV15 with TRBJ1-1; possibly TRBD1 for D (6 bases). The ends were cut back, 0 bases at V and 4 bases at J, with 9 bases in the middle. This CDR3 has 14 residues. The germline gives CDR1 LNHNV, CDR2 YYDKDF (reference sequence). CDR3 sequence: CATSRETGATEAFF. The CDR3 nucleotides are TGTGCCACCAGCAGAGAGACAGGAGCCACTGAAGCTTTCTTT. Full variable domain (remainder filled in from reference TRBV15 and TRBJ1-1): DAMVIQNPRYQVTQFGKPVTLSCSQTLNHNVMYWYQQKSSQAPKLLFHYYDKDFNNEADTPDNFQSRRPNTSFCFLDIRSPGLGDTAMYLCATSRETGATEAFFGQGTRLTVV.

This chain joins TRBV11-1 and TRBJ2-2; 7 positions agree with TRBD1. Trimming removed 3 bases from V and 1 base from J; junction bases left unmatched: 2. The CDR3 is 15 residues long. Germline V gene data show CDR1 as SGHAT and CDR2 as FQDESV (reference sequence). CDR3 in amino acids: CASSLTGRNTGELFF. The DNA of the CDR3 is TGTGCCAGCAGCTTGACAGGGAGGAACACCGGGGAGCTGTTTTTT.

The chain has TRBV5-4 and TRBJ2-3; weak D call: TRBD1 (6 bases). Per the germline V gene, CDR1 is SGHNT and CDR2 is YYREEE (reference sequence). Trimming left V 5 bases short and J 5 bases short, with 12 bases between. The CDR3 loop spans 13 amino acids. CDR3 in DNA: TGTGCCAGCAGAGGACAGCCGGTAGATACGCAGTATTTT. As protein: CASRGQPVDTQYF.

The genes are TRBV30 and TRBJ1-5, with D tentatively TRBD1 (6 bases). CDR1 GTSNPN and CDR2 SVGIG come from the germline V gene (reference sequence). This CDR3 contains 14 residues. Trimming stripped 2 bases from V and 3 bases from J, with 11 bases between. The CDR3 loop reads CAWSWGQNNQPQHF. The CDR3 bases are TGTGCCTGGAGTTGGGGGCAGAACAATCAGCCCCAGCATTTT.

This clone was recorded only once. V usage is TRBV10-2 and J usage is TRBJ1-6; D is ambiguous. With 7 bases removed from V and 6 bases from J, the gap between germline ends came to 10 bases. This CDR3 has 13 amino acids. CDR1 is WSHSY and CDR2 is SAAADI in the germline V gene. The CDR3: CASKGGSNSPLHF. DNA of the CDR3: TGCGCCAGCAAAGGAGGGAGTAATTCACCCCTCCACTTT.

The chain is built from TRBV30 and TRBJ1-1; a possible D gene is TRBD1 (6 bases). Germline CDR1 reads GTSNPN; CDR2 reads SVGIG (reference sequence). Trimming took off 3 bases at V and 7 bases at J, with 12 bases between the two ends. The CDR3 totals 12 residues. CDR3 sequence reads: CAWSLQGNEAFF. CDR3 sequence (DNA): TGTGCCTGGAGCCTACAGGGAAATGAAGCTTTCTTT.

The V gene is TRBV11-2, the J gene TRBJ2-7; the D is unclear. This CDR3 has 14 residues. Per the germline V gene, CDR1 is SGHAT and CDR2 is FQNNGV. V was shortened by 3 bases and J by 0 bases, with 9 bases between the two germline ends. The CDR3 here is CASSFPGNSYEQYF. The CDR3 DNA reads TGTGCCAGCAGCTTCCCAGGAAACTCCTACGAGCAGTACTTC.

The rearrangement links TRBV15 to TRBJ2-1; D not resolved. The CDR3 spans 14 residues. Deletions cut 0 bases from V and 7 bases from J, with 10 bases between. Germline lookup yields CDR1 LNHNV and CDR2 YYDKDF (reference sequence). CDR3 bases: TGTGCCACCAGCAGAGATCTGGCTGCAAATGAGCAGTTCTTC. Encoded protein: CATSRDLAANEQFF.

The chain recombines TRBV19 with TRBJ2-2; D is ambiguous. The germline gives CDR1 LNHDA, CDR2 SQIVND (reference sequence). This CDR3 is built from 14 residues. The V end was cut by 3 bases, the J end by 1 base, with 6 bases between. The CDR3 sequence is CASSMSKNTGELFF. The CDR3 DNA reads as TGTGCCAGTAGTATGAGCAAGAACACCGGGGAGCTGTTTTTT.

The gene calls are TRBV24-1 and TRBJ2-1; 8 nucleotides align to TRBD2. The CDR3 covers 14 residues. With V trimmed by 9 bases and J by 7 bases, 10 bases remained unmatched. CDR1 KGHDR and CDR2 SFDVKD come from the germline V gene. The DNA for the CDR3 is TGTGCCACCCAGCCGGGGGGGTCCCTTAATGAGCAGTTCTTC. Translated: CATQPGGSLNEQFF.

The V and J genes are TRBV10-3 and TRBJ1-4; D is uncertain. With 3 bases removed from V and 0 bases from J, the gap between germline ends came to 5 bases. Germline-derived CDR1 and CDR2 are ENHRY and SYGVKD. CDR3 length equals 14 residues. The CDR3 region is CAISDSTTNEKLFF. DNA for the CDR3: TGTGCCATCAGTGACTCGACAACTAATGAAAAACTGTTTTTT.

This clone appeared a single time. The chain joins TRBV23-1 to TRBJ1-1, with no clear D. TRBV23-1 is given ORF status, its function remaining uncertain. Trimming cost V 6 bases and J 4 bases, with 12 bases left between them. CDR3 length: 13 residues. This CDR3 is CASSPLDGTEAFF. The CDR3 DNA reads TGCGCCAGCAGCCCTCTTGACGGCACTGAAGCTTTCTTT.

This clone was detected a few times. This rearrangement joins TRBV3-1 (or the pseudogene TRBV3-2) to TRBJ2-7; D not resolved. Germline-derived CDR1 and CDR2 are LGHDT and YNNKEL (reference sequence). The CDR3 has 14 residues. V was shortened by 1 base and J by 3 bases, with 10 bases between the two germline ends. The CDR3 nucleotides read TGTGCCAGCAGCCAAGGGACCGAAGGCTACGAGCAGTACTTC. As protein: CASSQGTEGYEQYF.

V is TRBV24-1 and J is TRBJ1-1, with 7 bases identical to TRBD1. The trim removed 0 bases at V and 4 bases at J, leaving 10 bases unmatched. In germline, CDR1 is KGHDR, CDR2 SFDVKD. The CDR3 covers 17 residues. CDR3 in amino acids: CATSDLRKGARTTEAFF. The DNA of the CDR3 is TGTGCCACCAGTGATTTGAGAAAGGGGGCTCGAACCACTGAAGCTTTCTTT.

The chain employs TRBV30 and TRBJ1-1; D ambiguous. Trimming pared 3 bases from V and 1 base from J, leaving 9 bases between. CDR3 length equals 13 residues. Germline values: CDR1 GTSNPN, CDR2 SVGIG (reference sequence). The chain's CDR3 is CAWRDLKNTEAFF. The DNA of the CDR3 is TGTGCCTGGAGGGACCTGAAGAACACTGAAGCTTTCTTT.

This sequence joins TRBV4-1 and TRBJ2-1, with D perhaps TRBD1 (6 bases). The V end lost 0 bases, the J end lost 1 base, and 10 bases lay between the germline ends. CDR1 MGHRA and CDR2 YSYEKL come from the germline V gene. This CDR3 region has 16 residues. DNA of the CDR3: TGCGCCAGCAGCCAAGACCCAGGGGAATCCTACAATGAGCAGTTCTTC. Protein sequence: CASSQDPGESYNEQFF.

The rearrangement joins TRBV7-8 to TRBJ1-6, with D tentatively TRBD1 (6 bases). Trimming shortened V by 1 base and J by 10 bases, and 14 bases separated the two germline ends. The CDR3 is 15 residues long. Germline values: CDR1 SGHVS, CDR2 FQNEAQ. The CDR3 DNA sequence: TGTGCCAGCAGCTTAGGGCAGGGGCGTAACTCACCCCTCCACTTT. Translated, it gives CASSLGQGRNSPLHF.

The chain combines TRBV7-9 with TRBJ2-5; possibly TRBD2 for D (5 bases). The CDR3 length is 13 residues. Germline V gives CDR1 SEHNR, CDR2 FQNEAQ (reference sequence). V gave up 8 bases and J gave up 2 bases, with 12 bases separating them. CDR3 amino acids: CASQGREQETQYF. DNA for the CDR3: TGTGCCAGCCAAGGGAGAGAACAAGAGACCCAGTACTTC.

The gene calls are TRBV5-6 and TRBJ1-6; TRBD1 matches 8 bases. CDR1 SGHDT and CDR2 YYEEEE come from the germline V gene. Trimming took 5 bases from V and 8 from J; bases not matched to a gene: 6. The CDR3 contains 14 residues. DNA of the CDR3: TGTGCCAGCAGAAAGACAGGGGAATATTCACCCCTCCACTTT. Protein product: CASRKTGEYSPLHF.

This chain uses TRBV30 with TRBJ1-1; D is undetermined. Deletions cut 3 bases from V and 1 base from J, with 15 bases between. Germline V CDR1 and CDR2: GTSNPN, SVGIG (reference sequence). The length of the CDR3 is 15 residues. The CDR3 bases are TGTGCCTGGAGAAACCCGTGGGAACGGAACACTGAAGCTTTCTTT. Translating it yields CAWRNPWERNTEAFF. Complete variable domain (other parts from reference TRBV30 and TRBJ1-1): SQTIHQWPATLVQPVGSPLSLECTVEGTSNPNLYWYRQAAGRGLQLLFYSVGIGQISSEVPQNLSASRPQDRQFILSSKKLLLSDSGFYLCAWRNPWERNTEAFFGQGTRLTVV.

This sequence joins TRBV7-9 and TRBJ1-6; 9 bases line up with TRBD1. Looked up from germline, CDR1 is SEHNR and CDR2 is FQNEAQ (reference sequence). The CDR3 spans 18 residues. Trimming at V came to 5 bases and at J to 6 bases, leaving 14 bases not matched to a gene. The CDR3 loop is CASSGENLWDRVNSPLHF. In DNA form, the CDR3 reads TGTGCCAGCAGCGGAGAGAACCTTTGGGACAGGGTTAATTCACCCCTCCACTTT. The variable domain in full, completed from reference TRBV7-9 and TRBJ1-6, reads DTGVSQNPRHKITKRGQNVTFRCDPISEHNRLYWYRQTLGQGPEFLTYFQNEAQLEKSRLLSDRFSAERPKGSFSTLEIQRTEQGDSAMYLCASSGENLWDRVNSPLHFGNGTRLTVT.

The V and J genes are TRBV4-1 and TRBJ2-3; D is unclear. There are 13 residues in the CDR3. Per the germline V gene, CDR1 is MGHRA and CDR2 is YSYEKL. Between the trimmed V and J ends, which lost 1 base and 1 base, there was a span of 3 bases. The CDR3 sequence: CASSQAGTDTQYF. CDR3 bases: TGCGCCAGCAGCCAAGCTGGCACAGATACGCAGTATTTT.

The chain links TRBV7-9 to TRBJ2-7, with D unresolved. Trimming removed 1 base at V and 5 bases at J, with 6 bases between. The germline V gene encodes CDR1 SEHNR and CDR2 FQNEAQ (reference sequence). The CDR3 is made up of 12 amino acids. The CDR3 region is CASSLGRDEQYF. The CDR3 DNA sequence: TGTGCCAGCAGCTTAGGCCGAGACGAGCAGTACTTC.

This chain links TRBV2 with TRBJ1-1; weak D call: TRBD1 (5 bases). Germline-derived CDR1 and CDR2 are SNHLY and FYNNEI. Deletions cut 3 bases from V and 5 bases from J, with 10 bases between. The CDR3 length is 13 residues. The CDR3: CASSEGGVTEAFF. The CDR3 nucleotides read TGTGCCAGCAGTGAGGGAGGGGTGACTGAAGCTTTCTTT.

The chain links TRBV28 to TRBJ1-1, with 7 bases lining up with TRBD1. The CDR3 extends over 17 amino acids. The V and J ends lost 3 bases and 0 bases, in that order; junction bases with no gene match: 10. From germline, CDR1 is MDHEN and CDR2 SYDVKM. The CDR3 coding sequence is TGTGCCAGCAGTTTGCCCCGGGACAGTTACTTGAACACTGAAGCTTTCTTT. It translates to CASSLPRDSYLNTEAFF.

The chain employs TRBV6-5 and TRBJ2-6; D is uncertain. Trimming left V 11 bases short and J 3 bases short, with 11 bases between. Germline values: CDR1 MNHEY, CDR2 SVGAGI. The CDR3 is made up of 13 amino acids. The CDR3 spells CASHWGGANVLTF. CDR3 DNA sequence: TGTGCCTCCCACTGGGGTGGGGCCAACGTCCTGACTTTC.

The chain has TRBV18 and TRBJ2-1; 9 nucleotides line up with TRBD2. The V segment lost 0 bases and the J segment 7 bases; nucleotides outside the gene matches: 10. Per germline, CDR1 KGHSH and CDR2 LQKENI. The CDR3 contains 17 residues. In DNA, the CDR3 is TGTGCCAGCTCACCACCGAAGGGCGGGGGGGCGAGGAATGAGCAGTTCTTC. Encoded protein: CASSPPKGGGARNEQFF.